Detailed here is one T cell receptor beta chain. This entry belongs to a study of shared clonotypes between healthy human individuals. Repertoires were generated with immunoSEQ multiplex PCR, while TCRdb's copy carries only in-frame clones and drops some. The table has 450,000 to 500,000 clones, approximately 84% seen once. In germline, CDR1 is MNHEY, CDR2 SMNVEV (reference sequence). Trimming took 0 bases from V and 4 from J, leaving 12 bases between them. The CDR3 sequence is 15 residues long. The V and J genes are TRBV27 and TRBJ1-2; weak D call: TRBD1 (6 bases). The sequence was obtained from a woman aged 40 to 55 in good health. Some clones in this sample may be carry-over from other donors' samples. The specimen was PBMCs. The CDR3 DNA follows: TGTGCCAGCAGTTTATCTCAGGGGTATGGCTATGGCTACACCTTC. Its protein product is CASSLSQGYGYGYTF.